This T cell receptor (beta chain) was documented in a study of control samples from healthy donors and cancer patients. This CDR3 has 13 residues. The V and J ends lost 5 bases and 3 bases respectively, with 8 bases between them. Germline assignment: CDR1 SGHVS and CDR2 FNYEAQ. The method was immunoSEQ multiplex PCR; TCRdb's version includes in-frame clones alone and lacks a portion of them. The sample lists fewer than 500,000 clones, roughly 90% occurring once. V is TRBV7-6 and J is TRBJ2-1; D ambiguous. The origin of this receptor is a man in his forties or fifties with head and neck cancer. The specimen was PBMCs. CDR3 region: CASSRNSYNEQFF. The CDR3 nucleotides are TGTGCCAGCAGCCGGAACAGCTACAATGAGCAGTTCTTC.